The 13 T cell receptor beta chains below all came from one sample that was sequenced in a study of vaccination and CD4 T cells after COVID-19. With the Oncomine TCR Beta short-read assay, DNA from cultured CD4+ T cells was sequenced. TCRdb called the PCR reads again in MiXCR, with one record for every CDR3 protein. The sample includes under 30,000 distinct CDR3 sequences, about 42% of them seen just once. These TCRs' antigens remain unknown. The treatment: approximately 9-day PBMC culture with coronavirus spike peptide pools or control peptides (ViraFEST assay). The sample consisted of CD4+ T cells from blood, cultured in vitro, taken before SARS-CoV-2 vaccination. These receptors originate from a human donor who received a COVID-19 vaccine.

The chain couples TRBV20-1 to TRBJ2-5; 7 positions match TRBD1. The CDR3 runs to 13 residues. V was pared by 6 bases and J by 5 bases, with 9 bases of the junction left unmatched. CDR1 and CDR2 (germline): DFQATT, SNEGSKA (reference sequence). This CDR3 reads CSATRGSGETQYF. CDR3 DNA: TGCAGTGCAACCAGGGGGTCGGGGGAGACCCAGTACTTC.

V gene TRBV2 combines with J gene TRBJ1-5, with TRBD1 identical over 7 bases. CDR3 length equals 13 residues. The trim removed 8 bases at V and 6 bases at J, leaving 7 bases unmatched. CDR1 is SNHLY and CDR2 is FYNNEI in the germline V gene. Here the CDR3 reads CASQGVEVQPQHF. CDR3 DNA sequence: TGTGCCAGCCAGGGGGTTGAGGTTCAGCCCCAGCATTTT. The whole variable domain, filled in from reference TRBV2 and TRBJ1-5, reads EPEVTQTPSHQVTQMGQEVILRCVPISNHLYFYWYRQILGQKVEFLVSFYNNEISEKSEIFDDQFSVERPDGSNFTLKIRSTKLEDSAMYFCASQGVEVQPQHFGDGTRLSIL.

CDR3 region: CSVAQTRSVNEQFF. In DNA form, the CDR3 reads TGCAGCGTTGCCCAGACTAGATCTGTGAATGAGCAGTTCTTC. The chain recombines TRBV29-1 with TRBJ2-1, with D perhaps matching TRBD2 (6 bases). CDR3 length: 14 residues. With 4 bases removed from V and 7 bases from J, the gap between germline ends came to 17 bases. Looked up from germline, CDR1 is SQVTM and CDR2 is ANQGSEA.

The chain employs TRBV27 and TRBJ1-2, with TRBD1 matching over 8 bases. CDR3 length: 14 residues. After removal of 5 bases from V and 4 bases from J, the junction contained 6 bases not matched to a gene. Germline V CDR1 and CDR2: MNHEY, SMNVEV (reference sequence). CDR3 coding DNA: TGTGCCAGCAGTCTGCGGACAGGGCTCTATGGCTACACCTTC. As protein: CASSLRTGLYGYTF.

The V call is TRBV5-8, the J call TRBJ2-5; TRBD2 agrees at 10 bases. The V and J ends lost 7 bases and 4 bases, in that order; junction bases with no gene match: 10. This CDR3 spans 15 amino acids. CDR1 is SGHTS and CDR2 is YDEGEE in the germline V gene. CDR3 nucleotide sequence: TGTGCCAGCCCCAGCTCTAGCGGGGGAGGAGAGACCCAGTACTTC. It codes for CASPSSSGGGETQYF. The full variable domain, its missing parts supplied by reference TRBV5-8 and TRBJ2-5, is EAGVTQSPTHLIKTRGQQATLRCSPISGHTSVYWYQQALGLGLQFLLWYDEGEERNRGNFPPRFSGRQFPNYSSELNVNALELEDSALYLCASPSSSGGGETQYFGPGTRLLVL.

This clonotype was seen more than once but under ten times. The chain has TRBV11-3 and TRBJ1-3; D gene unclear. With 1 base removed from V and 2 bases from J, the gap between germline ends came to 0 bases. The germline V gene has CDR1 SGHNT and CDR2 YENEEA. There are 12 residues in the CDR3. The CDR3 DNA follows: TGTGCCAGCAGCTTAGCTGGAAACACCATATATTTT. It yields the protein CASSLAGNTIYF.

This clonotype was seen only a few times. CDR3: CASSLGRGRTEAFF. CDR3 nucleotides: TGTGCCAGCAGTTTAGGCAGGGGCAGGACTGAAGCTTTCTTT. V usage is TRBV27 and J usage is TRBJ1-1; D is possibly TRBD1 (6 bases). The CDR3 is made up of 14 amino acids. The V and J ends lost 2 bases and 5 bases respectively, with 12 bases between them. The germline gives CDR1 MNHEY, CDR2 SMNVEV (reference sequence).

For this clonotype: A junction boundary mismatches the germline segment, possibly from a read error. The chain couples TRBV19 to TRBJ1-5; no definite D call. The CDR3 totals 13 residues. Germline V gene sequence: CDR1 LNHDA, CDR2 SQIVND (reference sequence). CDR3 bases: TGTGCCAGTAGTTTAGATAGGGCGCAGCCCCAGCATTTT. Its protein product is CASSLDRAQPQHF.

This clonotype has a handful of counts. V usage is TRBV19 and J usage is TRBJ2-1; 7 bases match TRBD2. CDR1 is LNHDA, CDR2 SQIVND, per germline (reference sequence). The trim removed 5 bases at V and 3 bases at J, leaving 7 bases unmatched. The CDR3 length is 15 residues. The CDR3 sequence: CASSSRGGNYNEQFF. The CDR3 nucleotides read TGTGCCAGTAGTTCTCGCGGGGGAAACTACAATGAGCAGTTCTTC.

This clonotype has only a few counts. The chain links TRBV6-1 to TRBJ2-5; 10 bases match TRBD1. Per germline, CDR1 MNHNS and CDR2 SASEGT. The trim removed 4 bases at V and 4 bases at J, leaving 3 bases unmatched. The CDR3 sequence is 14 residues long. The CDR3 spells CASSATGGRETQYF. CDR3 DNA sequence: TGTGCCAGCAGTGCGACAGGGGGCCGAGAGACCCAGTACTTC.

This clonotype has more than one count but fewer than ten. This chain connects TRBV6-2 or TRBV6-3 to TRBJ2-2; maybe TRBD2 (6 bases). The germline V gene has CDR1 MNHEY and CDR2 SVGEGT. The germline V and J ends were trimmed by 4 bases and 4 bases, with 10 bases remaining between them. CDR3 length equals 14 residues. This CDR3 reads CASSSGLITGELFF. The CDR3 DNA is TGTGCCAGCAGTTCGGGACTTATCACCGGGGAGCTGTTTTTT.

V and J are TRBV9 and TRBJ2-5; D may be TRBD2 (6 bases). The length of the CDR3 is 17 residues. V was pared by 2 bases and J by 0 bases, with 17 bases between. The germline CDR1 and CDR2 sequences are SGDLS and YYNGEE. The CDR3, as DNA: TGTGCCAGCAGCGTCGGACCGGGACTGACTTACCAAGAGACCCAGTACTTC. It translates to CASSVGPGLTYQETQYF.

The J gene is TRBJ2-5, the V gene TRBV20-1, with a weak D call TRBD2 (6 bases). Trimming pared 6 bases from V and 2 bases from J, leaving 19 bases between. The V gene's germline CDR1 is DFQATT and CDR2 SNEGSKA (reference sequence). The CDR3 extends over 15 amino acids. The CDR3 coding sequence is TGCAGTGCAAGCTCTACCTGGACTACGCAAGAGACCCAGTACTTC. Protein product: CSASSTWTTQETQYF.